This T cell receptor beta chain was captured by sequencing in a study of cytomegalovirus exposure and HLA in healthy donors. CDR3 length equals 13 residues. CDR1 and CDR2 from the germline V gene are SGHVS and FQNEAQ. Trimming cost V 1 base and J 4 bases, with 8 bases left between them. PCR involved 60 Vbeta and 13 Jbeta primers. Here immunoSEQ multiplex PCR was the method, and the copy in TCRdb shows in-frame clones only, minus some. The table lists some 200,000 clones, more than 80% of them singletons, with around 2.5% in the top ten. Material for sequencing was PBMCs. The J gene is TRBJ2-7, the V gene TRBV7-8; weak D call: TRBD1 (6 bases). This TCR derives from a woman aged 50 to 65 in good health and CMV-seropositive. CDR3 loop: CASSLVGGYEQYF. CDR3 DNA: TGTGCCAGCAGCTTAGTAGGGGGATACGAGCAGTACTTC.